Following are 14 T cell receptor beta chains from one sample sequenced in a study of response to subunit inactivated influenza vaccine. TCRdb reanalysed the RT-PCR reads using MiXCR and keeps one entry per CDR3 protein. Found here are around 530,000 distinct CDR3 sequences, about an eighth of them singletons; the top ten hold around 9.6%. Material: PBMCs from blood, obtained on the day of vaccination. These receptors were collected from a middle-aged man who received an inactivated influenza vaccine.

This clonotype was picked up a small number of times. V usage is TRBV10-3 and J usage is TRBJ2-5; weak D call: TRBD2 (5 bases). With 0 bases removed from V and 5 bases from J, the gap between germline ends came to 10 bases. Germline assignment: CDR1 ENHRY and CDR2 SYGVKD. The CDR3 spans 14 residues. The CDR3 sequence: CAISESGTRETQYF. The CDR3 DNA reads TGTGCCATCAGTGAGTCGGGCACTAGGGAGACCCAGTACTTC.

This clonotype was observed a handful of times. The chain is built from TRBV13 and TRBJ2-7, with D possibly being TRBD2 (5 bases). V lost 0 bases and J 2 bases, leaving 8 bases between the germline ends. Germline values: CDR1 PRHDT, CDR2 FYEKMQ (reference sequence). This CDR3 is 14 amino acids long. The chain's CDR3 is CASSLGVGAYEQYF. The CDR3 DNA is TGTGCCAGCAGCTTAGGGGTGGGAGCCTACGAGCAGTACTTC.

This clonotype was seen ten or more times. The chain joins TRBV11-3 to TRBJ2-3; TRBD2 aligns across 13 bases. Trimming at V came to 5 bases and at J to 4 bases, leaving 6 bases not matched to a gene. The germline CDR1 and CDR2 sequences are SGHNT and YENEEA. CDR3 length: 16 amino acids. CDR3 in DNA: TGTGCCAGCAGCCACGGACTAGCGGGAGCCCCAGATACGCAGTATTTT. Amino acids: CASSHGLAGAPDTQYF. Variable domain in full (rest from reference TRBV11-3 and TRBJ2-3): EAGVVQSPRYKIIEKKQPVAFWCNPISGHNTLYWYLQNLGQGPELLIRYENEEAVDDSQLPKDRFSAERLKGVDSTLKIQPAELGDSAVYLCASSHGLAGAPDTQYFGPGTRLTVL.

This clonotype showed up just once. V usage is TRBV19 and J usage is TRBJ2-7; D uncertain. Germline V gene sequence: CDR1 LNHDA, CDR2 SQIVND (reference sequence). Trimming left V 3 bases short and J 0 bases short, with 9 bases between. The CDR3 length is 14 residues. CDR3 DNA: TGTGCCAGTAGTATTACTCGGACCTCCTACGAGCAGTACTTC. Its protein product is CASSITRTSYEQYF.

This clonotype came up a few times. The chain combines TRBV2 with TRBJ2-3, with a tentative D call TRBD2 (5 bases). The length of the CDR3 is 14 residues. V was cut by 6 bases and J by 3 bases, with 13 bases left in between. From germline, CDR1 is SNHLY and CDR2 FYNNEI. CDR3 sequence reads: CASRLLGTTDTQYF. The CDR3 coding sequence is TGTGCCAGCAGGTTACTAGGAACGACAGATACGCAGTATTTT.

Here the CDR3 DNA reads TGTGCCAGCAGTTGGGACGGAGAGACCCAGTACTTC. Its protein is CASSWDGETQYF. This chain connects TRBV7-9 to TRBJ2-5; D may correspond to TRBD1 or TRBD2 (5 bases each). The CDR3 has 12 amino acids. The V and J ends lost 6 bases and 4 bases respectively, with 9 bases between them. The germline CDR1 and CDR2 sequences are SEHNR and FQNEAQ (reference sequence). Complete variable domain (other parts from reference TRBV7-9 and TRBJ2-5): DTGVSQNPRHKITKRGQNVTFRCDPISEHNRLYWYRQTLGQGPEFLTYFQNEAQLEKSRLLSDRFSAERPKGSFSTLEIQRTEQGDSAMYLCASSWDGETQYFGPGTRLLVL.

The sample holds a few counts of this clonotype. The gene calls are TRBV20-1 and TRBJ1-1; D not resolved. V lost 6 bases, J lost 0 bases, and 14 bases lay in between. CDR1 DFQATT and CDR2 SNEGSKA come from the germline V gene (reference sequence). The CDR3 length is 14 residues. The CDR3, as DNA: TGCAGTGCCGCACCTCCCTCCATGAACACTGAAGCTTTCTTT. Translating it yields CSAAPPSMNTEAFF.

To note about this clonotype: The conserved phenylalanine or tryptophan is not found at the CDR3 terminus, so this likely reflects a read error. The chain carries TRBV5-1 and TRBJ1-1, with 9 bases that match TRBD1. In germline, CDR1 is SGHRS, CDR2 YFSETQ. This CDR3 is built from 15 residues. Trimming at V came to 1 base and at J to 5 bases, leaving 6 bases not matched to a gene. CDR3 sequence reads: CASSLTGGEETEAFL. Written as DNA, the CDR3 is TGCGCCAGCAGCTTGACAGGGGGCGAGGAGACTGAAGCTTTCTTG.

This clonotype came up a few times. V and J are TRBV5-1 and TRBJ2-5, with D maybe TRBD2 (6 bases). V gave up 0 bases and J gave up 5 bases, with 20 bases separating them. There are 17 residues in the CDR3. The germline gives CDR1 SGHRS, CDR2 YFSETQ. The CDR3 coding sequence is TGCGCCAGCAGCTTGGGAGGGGCGGGGCCGACCTCGGAGACCCAGTACTTC. The encoded protein is CASSLGGAGPTSETQYF.

This clonotype was seen a few times. The chain has TRBV7-9 and TRBJ2-7, with no clear D. The CDR3 length is 14 residues. The ends were cut back, 5 bases at V and 0 bases at J, with 11 bases in the middle. Looked up from germline, CDR1 is SEHNR and CDR2 is FQNEAQ (reference sequence). CDR3 protein: CASSPGRFSYEQYF. The CDR3 coding sequence is TGTGCCAGCAGCCCGGGTCGGTTCTCCTACGAGCAGTACTTC. The complete variable domain, with remaining parts taken from reference TRBV7-9 and TRBJ2-7, reads DTGVSQNPRHKITKRGQNVTFRCDPISEHNRLYWYRQTLGQGPEFLTYFQNEAQLEKSRLLSDRFSAERPKGSFSTLEIQRTEQGDSAMYLCASSPGRFSYEQYFGPGTRLTVT.

V and J are TRBV2 and TRBJ2-6; TRBD1 matches at 7 bases. The ends lost 7 bases at V and 2 bases at J; junction bases unmatched: 5. The CDR3 runs 15 residues. CDR1 is SNHLY, CDR2 FYNNEI, per germline. The CDR3 DNA is TGTGCCAGCAATCAAGGGGGCGCTGGGGCCAACGTCCTGACTTTC. Amino acids: CASNQGGAGANVLTF. Looking up the rest from reference TRBV2 and TRBJ2-6 gives the full variable domain: EPEVTQTPSHQVTQMGQEVILRCVPISNHLYFYWYRQILGQKVEFLVSFYNNEISEKSEIFDDQFSVERPDGSNFTLKIRSTKLEDSAMYFCASNQGGAGANVLTFGAGSRLTVL.

CDR3 coding DNA: TGTGCCAGCAGCTTAGTGGTGGGGGACAGCTACGAGCAGTACTTC. Translated: CASSLVVGDSYEQYF. The chain has TRBV7-9 and TRBJ2-7; 7 bases are shared with TRBD1. Germline CDR1 is SEHNR and CDR2 is FQNEAQ (reference sequence). Trimming took 1 base from V and 3 from J; bases not matched to a gene: 6. CDR3 length equals 15 residues.

This clonotype has only a few counts. The V call is TRBV4-1, the J call TRBJ2-1; D ambiguous. CDR1 is MGHRA and CDR2 is YSYEKL in the germline V gene. There are 13 residues in the CDR3. V lost 0 bases, J lost 6 bases, and 6 bases lay in between. The CDR3 DNA sequence: TGCGCCAGCAGCCAAGAGTTATTCAATGAGCAGTTCTTC. Amino acids: CASSQELFNEQFF.

The chain links TRBV5-1 to TRBJ1-6; weak D call: TRBD1 (6 bases). The CDR3 spans 17 residues. Trimming cost V 1 base and J 6 bases, with 17 bases left between them. Germline assignment: CDR1 SGHRS and CDR2 YFSETQ. CDR3 DNA: TGCGCCAGCAGCTTGAGTTTCGCAGGGGAAATTAATTCACCCCTCCACTTT. This sequence encodes CASSLSFAGEINSPLHF. The whole variable domain, filled in from reference TRBV5-1 and TRBJ1-6, reads KAGVTQTPRYLIKTRGQQVTLSCSPISGHRSVSWYQQTPGQGLQFLFEYFSETQRNKGNFPGRFSGRQFSNSRSEMNVSTLELGDSALYLCASSLSFAGEINSPLHFGNGTRLTVT.